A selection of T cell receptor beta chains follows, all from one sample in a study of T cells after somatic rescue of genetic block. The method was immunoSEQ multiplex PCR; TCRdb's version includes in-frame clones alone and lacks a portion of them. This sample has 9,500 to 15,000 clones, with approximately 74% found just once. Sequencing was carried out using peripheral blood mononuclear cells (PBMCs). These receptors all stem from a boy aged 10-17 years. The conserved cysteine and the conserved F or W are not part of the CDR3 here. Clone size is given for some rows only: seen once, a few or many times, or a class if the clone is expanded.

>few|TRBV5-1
ASSLSGAFSGAEAF
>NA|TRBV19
ASSQTGAFFY
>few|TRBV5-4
ASSPGPASGLAGMLEQY
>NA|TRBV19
ASTFGQGYGYT
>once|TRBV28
ASSPIPGTRRNTIY
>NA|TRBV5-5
ASSTRLAGVTGELF
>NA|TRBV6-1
ASSERVGGGAPYEQY
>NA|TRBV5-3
ARSTGHRSYGYT
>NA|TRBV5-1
ASSSTGGRPGFSYNEQF
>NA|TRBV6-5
ASSYVAGPNYGYT
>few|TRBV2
ATYDWGQGAAGELF
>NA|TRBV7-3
ASSFLGGLQGNTQY
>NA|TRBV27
ASSFGHYSYEQY
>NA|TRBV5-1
ASSLDSYSGNTIY
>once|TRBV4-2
ASSQATPYTDTQY
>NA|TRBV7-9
ASSLDWGSYNEQF
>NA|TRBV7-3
ASSLAGTSGTYNEQF
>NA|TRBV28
ASRDSTDTQY
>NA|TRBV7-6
ASSLGPYNSPLH
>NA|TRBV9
ASSVGADRDTGELF